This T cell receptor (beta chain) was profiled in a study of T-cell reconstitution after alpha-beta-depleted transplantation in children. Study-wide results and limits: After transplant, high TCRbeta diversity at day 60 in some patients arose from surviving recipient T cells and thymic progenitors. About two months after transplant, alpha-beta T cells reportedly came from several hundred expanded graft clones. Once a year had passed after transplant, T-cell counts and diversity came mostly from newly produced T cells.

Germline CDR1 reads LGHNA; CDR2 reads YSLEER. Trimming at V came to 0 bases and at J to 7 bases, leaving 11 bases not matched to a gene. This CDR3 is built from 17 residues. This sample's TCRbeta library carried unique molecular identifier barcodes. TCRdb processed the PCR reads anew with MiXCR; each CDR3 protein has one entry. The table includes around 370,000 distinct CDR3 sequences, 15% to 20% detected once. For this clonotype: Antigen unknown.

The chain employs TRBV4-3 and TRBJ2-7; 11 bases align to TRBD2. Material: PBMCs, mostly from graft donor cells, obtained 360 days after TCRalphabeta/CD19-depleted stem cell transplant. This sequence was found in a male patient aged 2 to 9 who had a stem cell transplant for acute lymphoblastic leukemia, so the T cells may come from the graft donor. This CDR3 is CASSQDIVTSGTGEQYF. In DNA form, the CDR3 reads TGCGCCAGCAGCCAAGATATCGTGACTAGCGGGACGGGAGAGCAGTACTTC.